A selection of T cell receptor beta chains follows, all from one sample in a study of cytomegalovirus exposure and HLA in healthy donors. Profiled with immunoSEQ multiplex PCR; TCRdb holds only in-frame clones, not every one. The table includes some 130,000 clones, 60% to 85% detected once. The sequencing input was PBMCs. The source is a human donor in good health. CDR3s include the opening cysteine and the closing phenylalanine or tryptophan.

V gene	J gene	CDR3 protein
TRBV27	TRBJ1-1	CASSLGYARRNTEAFF
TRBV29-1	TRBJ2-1	CSVEALPPGGEQFF
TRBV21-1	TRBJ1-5	CASSPLRGLQPQHF
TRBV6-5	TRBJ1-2	CASRPVQGYGYTF
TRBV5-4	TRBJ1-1	CASSLLENTEAFF
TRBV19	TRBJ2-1	CASRASGNYNEQFF
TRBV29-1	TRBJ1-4	CSVPGVANEKLFF
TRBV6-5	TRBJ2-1	CASSPERGSYNEQFF
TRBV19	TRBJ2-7	CASSSRQGPFYEQYF
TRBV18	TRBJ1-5	CASSPSGNANQPQHF
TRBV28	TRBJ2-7	CASSRWAVYEQYF
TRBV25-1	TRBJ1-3	CASSKGNTIYF
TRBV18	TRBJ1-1	CASSPYLNTEAFF
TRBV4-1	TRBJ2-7	CASSPYSRGGNEQYF
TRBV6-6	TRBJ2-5	CASSRQGEETQYF
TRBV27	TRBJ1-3	CASSLMSGGNTIYF
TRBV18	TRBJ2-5	CASSPPYRETQGLETQYF